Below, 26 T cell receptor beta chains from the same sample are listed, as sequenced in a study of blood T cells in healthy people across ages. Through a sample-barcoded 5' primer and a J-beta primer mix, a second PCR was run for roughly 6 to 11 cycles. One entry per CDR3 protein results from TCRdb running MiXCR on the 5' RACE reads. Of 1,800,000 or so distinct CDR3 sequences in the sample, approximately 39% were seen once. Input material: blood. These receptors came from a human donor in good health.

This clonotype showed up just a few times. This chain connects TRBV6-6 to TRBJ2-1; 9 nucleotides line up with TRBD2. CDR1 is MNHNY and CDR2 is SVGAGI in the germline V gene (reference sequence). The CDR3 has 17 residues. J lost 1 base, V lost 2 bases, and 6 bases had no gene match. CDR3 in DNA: TGTGCCAGCAGTTACGGGGGGACTAGCACATCCTACAATGAGCAGTTCTTC. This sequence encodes CASSYGGTSTSYNEQFF.

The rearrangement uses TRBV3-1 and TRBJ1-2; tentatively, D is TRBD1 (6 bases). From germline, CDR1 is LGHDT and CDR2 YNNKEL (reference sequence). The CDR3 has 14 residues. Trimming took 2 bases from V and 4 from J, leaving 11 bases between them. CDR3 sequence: CASSQPQGGYGYTF. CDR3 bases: TGTGCCAGCAGCCAACCCCAAGGGGGCTATGGCTACACCTTC.

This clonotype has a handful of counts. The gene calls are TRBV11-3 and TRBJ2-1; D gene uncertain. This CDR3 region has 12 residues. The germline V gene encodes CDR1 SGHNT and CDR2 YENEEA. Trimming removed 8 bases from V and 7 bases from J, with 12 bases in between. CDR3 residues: CASGVPGNEQFF. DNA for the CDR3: TGTGCCAGCGGGGTTCCAGGAAATGAGCAGTTCTTC.

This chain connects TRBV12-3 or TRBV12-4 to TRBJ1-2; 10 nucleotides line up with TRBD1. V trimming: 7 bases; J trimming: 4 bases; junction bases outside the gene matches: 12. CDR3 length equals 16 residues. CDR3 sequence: CASNQPDRGLSYGYTF. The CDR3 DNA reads TGTGCCAGCAACCAACCAGACAGGGGGCTAAGCTATGGCTACACCTTC.

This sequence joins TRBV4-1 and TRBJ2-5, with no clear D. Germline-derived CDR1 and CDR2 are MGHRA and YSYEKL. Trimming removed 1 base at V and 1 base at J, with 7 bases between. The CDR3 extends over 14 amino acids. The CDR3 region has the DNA TGCGCCAGCAGCCAAGGGCACGGCCAAGAGACCCAGTACTTC. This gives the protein CASSQGHGQETQYF.

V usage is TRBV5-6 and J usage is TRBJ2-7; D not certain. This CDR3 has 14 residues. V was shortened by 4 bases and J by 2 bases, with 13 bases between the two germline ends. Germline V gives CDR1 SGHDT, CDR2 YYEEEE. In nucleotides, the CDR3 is TGTGCCAGCAGCCCGGTGGGCCAGACCTACGAGCAGTACTTC. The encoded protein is CASSPVGQTYEQYF.

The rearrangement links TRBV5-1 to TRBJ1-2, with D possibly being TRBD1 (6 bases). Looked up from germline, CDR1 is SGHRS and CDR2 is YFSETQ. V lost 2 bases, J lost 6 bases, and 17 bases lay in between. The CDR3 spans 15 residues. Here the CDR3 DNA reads TGCGCCAGCAGCTTTACAGGGTACAGTGGGAATGGCTACACCTTC. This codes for CASSFTGYSGNGYTF. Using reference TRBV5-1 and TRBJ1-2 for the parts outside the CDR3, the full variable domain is KAGVTQTPRYLIKTRGQQVTLSCSPISGHRSVSWYQQTPGQGLQFLFEYFSETQRNKGNFPGRFSGRQFSNSRSEMNVSTLELGDSALYLCASSFTGYSGNGYTFGSGTRLTVV.

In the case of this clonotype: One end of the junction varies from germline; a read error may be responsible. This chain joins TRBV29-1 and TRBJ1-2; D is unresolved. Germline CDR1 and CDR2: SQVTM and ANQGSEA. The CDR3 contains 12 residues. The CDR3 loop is CSVRRSNCGYTF. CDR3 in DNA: TGCAGCGTTCGACGGTCTAACTGTGGCTACACCTTC.

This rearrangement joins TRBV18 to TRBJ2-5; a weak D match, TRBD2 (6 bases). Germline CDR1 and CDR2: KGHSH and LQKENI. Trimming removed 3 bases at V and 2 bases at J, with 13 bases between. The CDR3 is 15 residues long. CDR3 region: CASSPRPGGQETQYF. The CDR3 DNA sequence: TGTGCCAGCTCACCCAGGCCAGGAGGGCAAGAGACCCAGTACTTC.

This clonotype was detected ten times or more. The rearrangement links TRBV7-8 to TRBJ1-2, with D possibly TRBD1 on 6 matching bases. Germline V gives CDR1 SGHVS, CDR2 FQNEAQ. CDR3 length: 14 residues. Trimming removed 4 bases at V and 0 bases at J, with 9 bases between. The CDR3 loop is CASSSHRANYGYTF. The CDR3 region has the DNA TGTGCCAGCAGCTCCCACAGGGCTAACTATGGCTACACCTTC.

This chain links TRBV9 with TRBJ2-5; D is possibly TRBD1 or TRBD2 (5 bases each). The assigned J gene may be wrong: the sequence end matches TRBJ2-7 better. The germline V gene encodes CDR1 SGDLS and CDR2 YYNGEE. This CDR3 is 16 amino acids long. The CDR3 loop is CASSARPGRSYDEQYF. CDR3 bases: TGTGCCAGCAGCGCTAGACCGGGACGTTCTTATGACGAGCAGTACTTC.

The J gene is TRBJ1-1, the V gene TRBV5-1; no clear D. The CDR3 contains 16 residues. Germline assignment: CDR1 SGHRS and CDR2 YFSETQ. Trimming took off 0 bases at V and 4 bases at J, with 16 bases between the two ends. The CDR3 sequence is CASSLAVSPPGTEAFF. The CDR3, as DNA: TGCGCCAGCAGCTTGGCCGTGAGCCCTCCCGGCACTGAAGCTTTCTTT.

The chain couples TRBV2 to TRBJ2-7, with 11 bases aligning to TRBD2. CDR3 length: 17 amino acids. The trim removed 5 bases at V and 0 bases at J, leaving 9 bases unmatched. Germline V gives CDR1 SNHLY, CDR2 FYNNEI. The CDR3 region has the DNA TGTGCCAGCAGTTTTACTAGCGGGGGCCCTCCCTCCTACGAGCAGTACTTC. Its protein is CASSFTSGGPPSYEQYF.

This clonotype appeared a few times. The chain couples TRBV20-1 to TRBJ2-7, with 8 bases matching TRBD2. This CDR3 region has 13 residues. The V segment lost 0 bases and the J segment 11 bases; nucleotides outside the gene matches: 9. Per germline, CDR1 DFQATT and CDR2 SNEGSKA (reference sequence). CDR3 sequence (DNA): TGCAGTGCTAGAGATCGGCGGGGGGCCAAGAAGTACTTC. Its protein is CSARDRRGAKKYF.

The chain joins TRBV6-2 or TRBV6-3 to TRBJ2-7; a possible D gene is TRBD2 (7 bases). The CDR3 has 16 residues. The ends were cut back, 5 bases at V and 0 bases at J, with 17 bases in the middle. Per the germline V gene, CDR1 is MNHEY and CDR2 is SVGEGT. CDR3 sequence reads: CASSRGAGANSYEQYF. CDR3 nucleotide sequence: TGTGCCAGCAGTCGTGGGGCGGGGGCCAACTCCTACGAGCAGTACTTC.

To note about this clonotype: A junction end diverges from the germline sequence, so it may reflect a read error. The CDR3 spells CSGRDMYTEAFF. CDR3 nucleotides: TGCAGTGGTAGAGATATGTACACTGAAGCATTCTTT. V usage is TRBV20-1 and J usage is TRBJ1-1; no clear D. Germline values: CDR1 DFQATT, CDR2 SNEGSKA (reference sequence). The CDR3 is 12 residues long.

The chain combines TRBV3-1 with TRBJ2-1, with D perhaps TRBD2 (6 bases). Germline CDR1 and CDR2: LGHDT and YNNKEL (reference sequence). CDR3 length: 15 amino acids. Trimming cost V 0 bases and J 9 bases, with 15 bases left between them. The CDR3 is CASSQDLVGGGEQFF. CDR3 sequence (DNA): TGTGCCAGCAGCCAAGATCTCGTTGGGGGAGGTGAGCAGTTCTTC.

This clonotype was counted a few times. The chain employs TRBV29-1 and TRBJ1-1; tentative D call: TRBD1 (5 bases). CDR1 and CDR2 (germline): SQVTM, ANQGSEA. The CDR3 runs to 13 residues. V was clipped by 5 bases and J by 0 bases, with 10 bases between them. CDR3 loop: CSVKGLMNTEAFF. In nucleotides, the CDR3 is TGCAGCGTTAAGGGACTAATGAACACTGAAGCTTTCTTT.

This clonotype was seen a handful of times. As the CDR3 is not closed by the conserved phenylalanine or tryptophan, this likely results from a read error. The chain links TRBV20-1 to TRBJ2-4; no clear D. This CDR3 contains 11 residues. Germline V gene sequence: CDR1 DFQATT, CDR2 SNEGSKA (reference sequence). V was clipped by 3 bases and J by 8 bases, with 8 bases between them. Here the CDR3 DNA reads TGCAGTGCTAGGGGTATGGACATTCAGTACGTC. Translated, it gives CSARGMDIQYV.

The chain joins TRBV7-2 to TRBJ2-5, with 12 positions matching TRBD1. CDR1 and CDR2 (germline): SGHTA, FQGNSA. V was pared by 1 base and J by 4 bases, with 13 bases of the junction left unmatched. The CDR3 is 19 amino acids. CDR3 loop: CASSLVFGTGGVGAETQYF. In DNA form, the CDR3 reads TGTGCCAGCAGCTTAGTTTTCGGGACAGGGGGCGTGGGGGCAGAGACCCAGTACTTC.

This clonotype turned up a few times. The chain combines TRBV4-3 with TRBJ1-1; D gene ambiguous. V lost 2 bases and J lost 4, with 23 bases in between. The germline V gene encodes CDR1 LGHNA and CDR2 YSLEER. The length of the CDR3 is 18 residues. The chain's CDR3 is CASSQPRVRTAEGTEAFF. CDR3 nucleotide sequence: TGCGCCAGCAGCCAACCCCGTGTCAGGACGGCTGAAGGCACTGAAGCTTTCTTT.

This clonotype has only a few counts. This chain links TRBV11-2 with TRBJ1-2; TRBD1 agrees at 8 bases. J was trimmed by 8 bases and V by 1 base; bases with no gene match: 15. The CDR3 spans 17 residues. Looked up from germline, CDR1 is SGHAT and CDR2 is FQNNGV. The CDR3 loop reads CASSLVSPARGLQGYTF. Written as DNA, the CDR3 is TGTGCCAGCAGCTTAGTCTCCCCGGCCAGGGGGCTGCAAGGCTACACCTTC.

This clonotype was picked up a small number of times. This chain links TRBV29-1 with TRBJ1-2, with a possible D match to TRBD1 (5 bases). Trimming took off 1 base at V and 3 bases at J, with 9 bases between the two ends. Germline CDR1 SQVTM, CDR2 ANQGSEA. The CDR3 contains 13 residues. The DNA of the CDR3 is TGCAGCGTTGAAGTGACAGCCGACTATGGCTACACCTTC. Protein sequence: CSVEVTADYGYTF. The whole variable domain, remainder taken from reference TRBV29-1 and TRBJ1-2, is SAVISQKPSRDICQRGTSLTIQCQVDSQVTMMFWYRQQPGQSLTLIATANQGSEATYESGFVIDKFPISRPNLTFSTLTVSNMSPEDSSIYLCSVEVTADYGYTFGSGTRLTVV.

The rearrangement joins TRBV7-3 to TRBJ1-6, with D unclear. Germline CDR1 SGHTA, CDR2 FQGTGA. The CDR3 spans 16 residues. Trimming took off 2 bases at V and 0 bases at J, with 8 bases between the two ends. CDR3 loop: CASSLGPSSYNSPLHF. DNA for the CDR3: TGTGCCAGCAGCTTAGGCCCGAGCTCCTATAATTCACCCCTCCACTTT. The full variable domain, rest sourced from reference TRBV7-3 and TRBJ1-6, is GAGVSQTPSNKVTEKGKYVELRCDPISGHTALYWYRQSLGQGPEFLIYFQGTGAADDSGLPNDRFFAVRPEGSVSTLKIQRTERGDSAVYLCASSLGPSSYNSPLHFGNGTRLTVT.

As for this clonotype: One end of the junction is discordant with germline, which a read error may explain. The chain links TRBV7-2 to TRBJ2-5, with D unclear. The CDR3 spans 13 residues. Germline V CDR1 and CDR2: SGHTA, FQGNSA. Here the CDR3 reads CAGSLVYKETQYF. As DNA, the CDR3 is TGTGCCGGCAGCTTAGTTTACAAAGAGACCCAGTACTTC. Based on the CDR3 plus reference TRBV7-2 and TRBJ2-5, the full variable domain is GAGVSQSPSNKVTEKGKDVELRCDPISGHTALYWYRQSLGQGLEFLIYFQGNSAPDKSGLPSDRFSAERTGGSVSTLTIQRTQQEDSAVYLCAGSLVYKETQYFGPGTRLLVL.

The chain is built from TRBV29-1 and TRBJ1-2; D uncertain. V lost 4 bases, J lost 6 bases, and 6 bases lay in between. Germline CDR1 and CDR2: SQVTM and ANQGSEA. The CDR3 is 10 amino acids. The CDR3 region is CSVGQNGYTF. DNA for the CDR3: TGCAGCGTTGGCCAGAATGGCTACACCTTC.